The 7 T cell receptor beta chains reported below all come from one sample, sequenced in a study of beta chain features in type 1 diabetes. Study-level results: TCRB CDR3s from Type 1 diabetes patients were moderately but significantly shorter in all four CD4+ subsets.

Their cognate antigens are unknown. The entirety of the isolated RNA underwent reverse transcription, so expressed TCRB transcripts were sequenced. Sequenced by immunoSEQ multiplex PCR; TCRdb stores in-frame clones only, minus some. Among about 710,000 clones, about 14% were seen once, and the ten largest hold approximately 0.042%. Sequenced sample: naive CD4+ T cells from blood. Source of these receptors: a man aged 18-30 years with type 1 diabetes.

J is TRBJ2-1 and V is TRBV29-1; TRBD2 aligns across 11 bases. J lost 9 bases, V lost 1 base, and 8 bases had no gene match. The V gene's germline CDR1 is SQVTM and CDR2 ANQGSEA. The CDR3 length is 15 residues. The DNA of the CDR3 is TGCAGCGTTGAAGGTGGAGTAGCGGGAGGGGGTGAGCAGTTCTTC. Its translation: CSVEGGVAGGGEQFF.

This clone was counted between two and nine times. J is TRBJ2-3 and V is TRBV4-2, with 11 bases lining up with TRBD2. Germline V lookup: CDR1 LGHNA, CDR2 YNFKEQ. The CDR3 covers 17 residues. V shed 4 bases, J shed 3 bases, and the junction held 9 bases outside the gene matches. In DNA, the CDR3 is TGTGCCAGCAGCCCCCTTCTAGCGGGAGGTAATACAGATACGCAGTATTTT. Translation: CASSPLLAGGNTDTQYF.

Of note for this clone: Other DNA sequences in this specimen translate into the identical CDR3. The chain uses TRBV30 and TRBJ1-4; no clear D gene. Trimming removed 2 bases at V and 8 bases at J, with 3 bases between. This CDR3 has 10 amino acids. Germline V CDR1 and CDR2: GTSNPN, SVGIG (reference sequence). CDR3 sequence reads: CAWSREKLFF. In nucleotides, the CDR3 is TGTGCCTGGAGTCGAGAAAAACTGTTTTTT. Supplemented by reference TRBV30 and TRBJ1-4, the full variable domain reads SQTIHQWPATLVQPVGSPLSLECTVEGTSNPNLYWYRQAAGRGLQLLFYSVGIGQISSEVPQNLSASRPQDRQFILSSKKLLLSDSGFYLCAWSREKLFFGSGTQLSVL.

This clone was counted between two and nine times. This chain uses TRBV7-9 with TRBJ2-7; unclear D gene. V was cut by 1 base and J by 0 bases, with 7 bases left in between. CDR3 size: 14 residues. Germline-derived CDR1 and CDR2 are SEHNR and FQNEAQ (reference sequence). This CDR3 is CASSLDRFSYEQYF. The CDR3 DNA reads as TGTGCCAGCAGCTTAGACAGATTCTCCTACGAGCAGTACTTC.

This clone has a handful of counts. This chain joins TRBV25-1 and TRBJ2-3; possibly TRBD2 for D (6 bases). From germline, CDR1 is MGHDK and CDR2 SYGVNS. V gave up 2 bases and J gave up 9 bases, with 18 bases separating them. The CDR3 totals 15 residues. The CDR3 reads CASSEGASGGVTQYF. The CDR3, as DNA: TGTGCCAGCAGTGAAGGAGCGTCAGGAGGGGTAACGCAGTATTTT.

The V gene is TRBV5-1, the J gene TRBJ1-5; weak D call: TRBD1 (5 bases). Germline V gene sequence: CDR1 SGHRS, CDR2 YFSETQ. The CDR3 runs to 12 residues. Trimming cost V 1 base and J 9 bases, with 8 bases left between them. The CDR3 nucleotides read TGCGCCAGCAGCTTGAGCGGGGGGCCCCAGCATTTT. Its translation is CASSLSGGPQHF.

This clone was picked up a small number of times. V gene TRBV6-6 combines with J gene TRBJ2-3; 8 bases agree with TRBD1. The CDR3 contains 15 residues. With V trimmed by 5 bases and J by 4 bases, 8 bases remained unmatched. Germline V CDR1 and CDR2: MNHNY, SVGAGI (reference sequence). CDR3 nucleotide sequence: TGTGCCAGCAGTCGACCACCGGGACAGGCAGATACGCAGTATTTT. This translates into CASSRPPGQADTQYF.